These T cell receptor beta chains were read from a single sample in a study of blood T cells in healthy people across ages. Each CDR3 protein is one row after TCRdb ran MiXCR on the 5' RACE reads. The sample includes about 830,000 distinct CDR3 sequences, 62% of them seen just once. Sequencing was carried out using blood. These receptor sequences come from a young man in good health. CDR3s include the opening cysteine and the closing phenylalanine or tryptophan. A D gene is named only where the DNA matches it firmly. Size is stated for part of the rows, as once, few or many counts, or as a class when the clone is expanded.

clone size: NA; J gene: TRBJ1-1; D gene: NA; V gene: TRBV2; CDR3 protein: CASAFSPPEAFF; CDR3 DNA: TGTGCCAGTGCCTTCAGTCCCCCTGAAGCTTTCTTT
clone size: NA; J gene: TRBJ2-1; D gene: NA; V gene: TRBV7-8; CDR3 protein: CASSLFGGYNEQFF; CDR3 DNA: TGTGCCAGCAGCTTGTTCGGGGGTTACAATGAGCAGTTCTTC
clone size: NA; J gene: TRBJ2-3; D gene: NA; V gene: TRBV9; CDR3 protein: CASSVANLGADTQYF; CDR3 DNA: TGTGCCAGCAGCGTAGCTAACTTGGGGGCAGATACGCAGTATTTT
clone size: NA; J gene: TRBJ2-7; D gene: NA; V gene: TRBV27; CDR3 protein: CASSLSGCEQYF; CDR3 DNA: TGTGCCAGCAGTTTAAGCGGGTGCGAGCAGTACTTC
clone size: NA; J gene: TRBJ2-3; D gene: NA; V gene: TRBV6-1; CDR3 protein: CASSGRRLATDTQYF; CDR3 DNA: TGTGCCAGCAGTGGTCGACGGCTAGCAACAGATACGCAGTATTTT
clone size: NA; J gene: TRBJ2-1; D gene: TRBD2; V gene: TRBV29-1; CDR3 protein: CSTSGGEGNEQFF; CDR3 DNA: TGCAGCACGAGCGGGGGGGAAGGGAATGAGCAGTTCTTC
clone size: NA; J gene: TRBJ2-7; D gene: TRBD1; V gene: TRBV18; CDR3 protein: CASSPPDRGNEQYF; CDR3 DNA: TGTGCCAGCTCACCACCGGACAGGGGGAACGAGCAGTACTTC
clone size: few; J gene: TRBJ2-1; D gene: NA; V gene: TRBV29-1; CDR3 protein: CSAERGLGSEQFF; CDR3 DNA: TGCAGCGCCGAACGGGGCCTAGGGAGTGAGCAGTTCTTC
clone size: NA; J gene: TRBJ2-1; D gene: NA; V gene: TRBV29-1; CDR3 protein: CSVDSAYNEQFF; CDR3 DNA: TGCAGCGTTGATTCAGCCTACAATGAGCAGTTCTTC
clone size: many; J gene: TRBJ1-5; D gene: NA; V gene: TRBV10-3; CDR3 protein: CAIRSQEPNQPQHF; CDR3 DNA: TGTGCCATCCGGAGCCAGGAACCCAATCAGCCCCAGCATTTT
clone size: NA; J gene: TRBJ2-1; D gene: TRBD2; V gene: TRBV20-1; CDR3 protein: CSARAGGRYKEQFF; CDR3 DNA: TGCAGTGCTAGAGCGGGGGGGCGCTACAAGGAGCAGTTCTTC
clone size: NA; J gene: TRBJ2-2; D gene: NA; V gene: TRBV4-1; CDR3 protein: CASSYRGETGELFF; CDR3 DNA: TGCGCCAGCAGCTACCGCGGGGAGACCGGGGAGCTGTTTTTT
clone size: few; J gene: TRBJ1-2; D gene: NA; V gene: TRBV9; CDR3 protein: CASSVDDRIDSGYTF; CDR3 DNA: TGTGCCAGCAGCGTAGATGACAGAATAGACAGCGGCTACACCTTC
clone size: few; J gene: TRBJ2-1; D gene: TRBD1; V gene: TRBV3-1; CDR3 protein: CASSLDRGPGNEQFF; CDR3 DNA: TGTGCCAGCAGCCTGGACAGGGGGCCGGGCAATGAGCAGTTCTTC
clone size: NA; J gene: TRBJ1-5; D gene: NA; V gene: TRBV20-1; CDR3 protein: CSARVGIREPQHF; CDR3 DNA: TGCAGTGCTAGAGTAGGGATTAGAGAGCCCCAGCATTTT
clone size: NA; J gene: TRBJ2-1; D gene: TRBD2; V gene: TRBV20-1; CDR3 protein: CSAKGLAGANEQFF; CDR3 DNA: TGCAGTGCTAAGGGACTAGCGGGGGCCAATGAGCAGTTCTTC
clone size: NA; J gene: TRBJ2-1; D gene: NA; V gene: TRBV4-3; CDR3 protein: CASSQERAIYNEQFF; CDR3 DNA: TGCGCCAGCAGCCAAGAACGGGCCATCTACAATGAGCAGTTCTTC
clone size: NA; J gene: TRBJ2-3; D gene: TRBD2; V gene: TRBV7-3; CDR3 protein: CATPVGTSGGQRVDTRYF; CDR3 DNA: TGTGCCACACCAGTAGGGACTAGCGGGGGTCAACGGGTAGATACGCGGTATTTT
clone size: NA; J gene: TRBJ2-5; D gene: TRBD2; V gene: TRBV20-1; CDR3 protein: CSARPRLAGGPRETQYF; CDR3 DNA: TGCAGTGCTAGACCGCGGCTAGCGGGGGGGCCTAGAGAGACCCAGTACTTC
clone size: once; J gene: TRBJ2-5; D gene: NA; V gene: TRBV28; CDR3 protein: CATHSPTRGRETQYF; CDR3 DNA: TGTGCCACCCATTCACCCACGAGGGGTCGAGAGACCCAGTACTTC
clone size: NA; J gene: TRBJ2-7; D gene: TRBD2; V gene: TRBV6-1; CDR3 protein: CASSGLAGAYNEQYF; CDR3 DNA: TGTGCCAGCAGTGGACTAGCGGGGGCCTACAATGAGCAGTACTTC
clone size: NA; J gene: TRBJ2-3; D gene: TRBD2; V gene: TRBV5-1; CDR3 protein: CASSPGSGGPTDTQYF; CDR3 DNA: TGCGCCAGCAGCCCCGGGAGCGGGGGGCCTACAGATACGCAGTATTTT
clone size: once; J gene: TRBJ2-3; D gene: TRBD1; V gene: TRBV25-1; CDR3 protein: CASSEFKGGAKDTQYF; CDR3 DNA: TGTGCCAGCAGTGAATTTAAAGGGGGCGCGAAGGATACGCAGTATTTT
clone size: few; J gene: TRBJ1-2; D gene: NA; V gene: TRBV5-1; CDR3 protein: CASSLQTDSNYGYTF; CDR3 DNA: TGCGCCAGCAGCTTGCAGACAGACTCTAACTATGGCTACACCTTC
clone size: NA; J gene: TRBJ2-3; D gene: NA; V gene: TRBV18; CDR3 protein: CASSSVTETDTQYF; CDR3 DNA: TGTGCCAGCTCATCAGTGACAGAGACAGATACGCAGTATTTT
clone size: NA; J gene: TRBJ1-5; D gene: NA; V gene: TRBV6-5; CDR3 protein: CASSPRRNQPQHF; CDR3 DNA: TGTGCCAGCAGCCCCCGACGCAATCAGCCCCAGCATTTT
clone size: NA; J gene: TRBJ2-7; D gene: NA; V gene: TRBV15; CDR3 protein: CATSSRDVWGYEQYF; CDR3 DNA: TGTGCCACCAGCTCCCGGGACGTGTGGGGCTACGAGCAGTACTTC
clone size: NA; J gene: TRBJ2-1; D gene: NA; V gene: TRBV25-1; CDR3 protein: CASSAPGGGYNEQFF; CDR3 DNA: TGTGCCAGCAGTGCCCCAGGGGGGGGTTACAATGAGCAGTTCTTC
clone size: NA; J gene: TRBJ2-1; D gene: NA; V gene: TRBV9; CDR3 protein: CASSLRSSGYEQFF; CDR3 DNA: TGTGCCAGCAGCCTACGTTCCTCTGGGTATGAGCAGTTCTTC